The rows below give T cell receptor beta chains drawn from one sample of a study of T cell responses to AZD1222 COVID-19 vaccine. Using immunoSEQ multiplex PCR, the repertoire was profiled, and TCRdb retains in-frame clones only, with some absent. This table has some 140,000 clones, approximately 87% appearing once. This material consisted of peripheral blood, taken on day 0 of MenACWY control vaccination. Receptors were obtained from an adult in good health. Both conserved end residues are part of each CDR3. Clone size is stated in some rows and not others, as once, few, many or a class when expanded.

j_call,clone_size,v_call,cdr3_aa
TRBJ1-2,.,TRBV6-5,CASSGLRWGVDGYTF
TRBJ1-1,once,TRBV6-6,CASGEGLNTEAFF
TRBJ2-7,.,TRBV2,CASTEKLAGTYEQYF
TRBJ2-5,.,TRBV29-1,CSVFIAGETQYF
TRBJ2-5,.,TRBV2,CASSAARAETQYF
TRBJ1-1,.,TRBV2,CASNRANTEAFF
TRBJ2-7,.,TRBV5-4,CASSPEASSYEQYF
TRBJ2-3,.,TRBV3-1/TRBV3-2,CASSPGWTDKIDTQYF
TRBJ1-1,.,TRBV6-2/TRBV6-3,CASSYLYPGQLNEAFF
TRBJ1-3,.,TRBV7-3,CASSLGSGSLSGNTIYF
TRBJ1-1,few,TRBV9,CASSVGGPGASGGTEAFF
TRBJ2-4,few,TRBV18,CASSQPGQGAHIQYF
TRBJ1-3,.,TRBV11-2,CASSPSGTGGRGTIYF
TRBJ1-4,.,TRBV7-9,CASSRRAGATNEKLFF
TRBJ1-1,.,TRBV20-1,CSARVFAEAFF
TRBJ1-1,.,TRBV6-5,CASSYPREGISEAFF
TRBJ1-3,few,TRBV29-1,CSVDLGTAGNTIYF
TRBJ2-7,.,TRBV3-1/TRBV3-2,CASSQNSTGSKYEQYF
TRBJ2-1,.,TRBV5-4,CASSLASGNSNEQFF
TRBJ2-7,.,TRBV19,CASSTGTSGQRGPYEQYF
TRBJ2-5,.,TRBV2,CASSVGHYQETQYF
TRBJ1-1,.,TRBV6-5,CASSYSSPPNTEAFF
TRBJ2-2,once,TRBV15,CATSSKRENTGELFF
TRBJ1-2,.,TRBV5-1,CASSPGTGGAGGGYTF
TRBJ2-4,.,TRBV6-5,CASRKGGSNIQYF
TRBJ2-3,.,TRBV7-2,CASSLKVAGDDTQYF
TRBJ1-2,.,TRBV6-5,CASWNSPYGYTF
TRBJ1-2,few,TRBV24-1,CATSKVDSGYTF
TRBJ2-7,.,TRBV4-3,CASSQEPSSYEQYF
TRBJ2-1,.,TRBV10-3,CATHRADDNNEQFF
TRBJ1-6,.,TRBV5-4,CASSPTGTGGSPLHF
TRBJ1-2,.,TRBV7-8,CASSLAGGQGLGGYTF
TRBJ2-7,.,TRBV7-2,CASSPPPGSGPYEQYF
TRBJ2-5,once,TRBV18,CASSLGADRRETQYF
TRBJ2-1,few,TRBV10-3,CASGEGSRDEQFF
TRBJ2-1,.,TRBV5-8,CASSLDKGGSYNEQFF
TRBJ2-1,.,TRBV13,CASRGQLNEQFF
TRBJ1-2,.,TRBV11-2,CASSPSSDGYTF
TRBJ2-5,.,TRBV6-4,CASSRTGAEGETQYF
TRBJ2-5,.,TRBV10-1,CASSDAREGETQYF
TRBJ2-4,.,TRBV5-1,CASRETGGLAKNIQYF
TRBJ2-7,.,TRBV19,CASSEQRAPLGEQYF
TRBJ2-3,once,TRBV19,CASGLFSTDTQYF
TRBJ2-2,.,TRBV19,CASTPGGSGGAVSTGELFF
TRBJ2-5,.,TRBV7-6,CASSIRTSGFQGETQYF
TRBJ2-1,once,TRBV5-1,CASSTWTYNEQFF
TRBJ2-7,.,TRBV10-3,CAISRDTYYEQYF
TRBJ1-2,.,TRBV12-3/TRBV12-4,CASSQRRVYGYTF
TRBJ1-5,.,TRBV7-9,CASSSPGLQENQPQHF
TRBJ1-6,.,TRBV25-1,CASRRQGNSPLHF
TRBJ1-2,.,TRBV5-1,CASSLVADPGYGYTF
TRBJ1-2,.,TRBV6-2/TRBV6-3,CASSYIGQGYGYTF